This T cell receptor beta chain was obtained from a study of shared clonotypes between healthy human individuals. The CDR3 loop spans 12 amino acids. CDR1 is MNHNS and CDR2 is SASEGT in the germline V gene. Trimming removed 3 bases from V and 5 bases from J, with 7 bases in between. Study results and limitations: In the sorted subsets, rarefaction showed sequencing was incomplete despite large depth. Clonotype sharing among donors, it was expected, would be affected by sequencing depth. Among a few donors, approximately 5.4% of naive CD4 clonotypes were found in common.

Naive CD8 populations comprised CD45RO-negative cells positively selected for CCR7, excluding terminally differentiated effector memory CD45RA+ cells. Several immunoSEQ plates received, in even portions, the genomic DNA of each subset. TCRdb keeps only in-frame clones here, not all; method: immunoSEQ multiplex PCR. The sample gives around 1.9 million clones, about 92% of which show up once; around 1.7% is in the top ten. Concerning this clone itself: Its antigen remains unidentified.

J is TRBJ2-5 and V is TRBV6-1; D is unclear. Sequences were obtained from naive CD8+ T cells from PBMCs. The clonotype originates from a man between 18 and 35 years old in good health. Some clones in this sample may be carry-over from other donors' samples. CDR3 residues: CASSDWRETQYF. The CDR3 DNA is TGTGCCAGCAGTGATTGGCGGGAGACCCAGTACTTC.